This TCR beta chain was recovered during a study of blood T cells in healthy people across ages. The study's findings and limits: Diversity estimates from one million T cells were considered underestimates.

PCR was performed a second time for 7 to 11 cycles using a sample-barcoded 5' primer and a J-beta primer mix. TCRdb re-derived calls from the 5' RACE reads in MiXCR, one entry per CDR3 protein. The sample lists 650,000 to 900,000 distinct CDR3 sequences, about 59% seen once, with about a quarter in the top ten. Extraction of total RNA produced a minimum of 6 micrograms from each sample. The CDR3 is made up of 16 amino acids. Germline V gene lookup returns CDR1 LGHNA and CDR2 YNFKEQ. Unmatched junction bases numbered 6, after V lost 7 bases and J lost 0 bases. Concerning this clonotype: Its antigen is not known.

The clonotype was recovered from a man aged 25-40 years in good health. The sequenced sample consisted of blood. This rearrangement joins TRBV4-2 to TRBJ1-6, with TRBD1 matching over 7 bases. CDR3: CASTGQANSYNSPLHF. In DNA form, the CDR3 reads TGTGCCAGCACCGGACAGGCGAACTCCTATAATTCACCCCTCCACTTT.